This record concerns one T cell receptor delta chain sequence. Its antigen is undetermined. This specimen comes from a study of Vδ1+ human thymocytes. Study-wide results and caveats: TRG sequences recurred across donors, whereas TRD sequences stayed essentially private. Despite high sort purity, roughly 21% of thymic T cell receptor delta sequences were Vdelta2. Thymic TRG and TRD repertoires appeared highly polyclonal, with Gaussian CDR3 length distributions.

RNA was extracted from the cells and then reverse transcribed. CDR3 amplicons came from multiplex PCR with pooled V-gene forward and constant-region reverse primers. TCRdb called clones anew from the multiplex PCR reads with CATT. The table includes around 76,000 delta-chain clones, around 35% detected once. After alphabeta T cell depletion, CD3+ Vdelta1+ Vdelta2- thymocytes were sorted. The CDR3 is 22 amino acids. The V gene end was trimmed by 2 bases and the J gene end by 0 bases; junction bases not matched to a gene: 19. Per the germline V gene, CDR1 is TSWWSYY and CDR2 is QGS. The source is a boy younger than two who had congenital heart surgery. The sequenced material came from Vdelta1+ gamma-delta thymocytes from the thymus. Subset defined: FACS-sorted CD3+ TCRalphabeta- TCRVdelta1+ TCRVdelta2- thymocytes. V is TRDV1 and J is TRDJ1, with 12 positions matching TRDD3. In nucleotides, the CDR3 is TGTGCTCTTGGGGAAAAGGCCTTCCTCTGGGGGATACGGGGGCCTTACACCGATAAACTCATCTTT. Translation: CALGEKAFLWGIRGPYTDKLIF.